The rows below give T cell receptor beta chains drawn from one sample of a study of T cell repertoires in cytomegalovirus infection. TCRdb fed the reads into MiXCR, producing one record per CDR3 protein. The sample lists about 530,000 distinct CDR3 sequences, about 26% occurring once. Material for sequencing was PBMCs. These TCRs come from a human donor in good health (CMV status not recorded). Some clones in this sample may be carry-over from other donors' samples. CDR3s leave out the opening cysteine and the closing phenylalanine or tryptophan.

J gene: TRBJ2-5
V gene: TRBV3-1
CDR3 protein: ASSQNRKETQY

J gene: TRBJ2-7
V gene: TRBV2
CDR3 protein: ASTQGGPYEQY

J gene: TRBJ2-1
V gene: TRBV18
CDR3 protein: ASSPFDQRDYNEQF

J gene: TRBJ2-3
V gene: TRBV5-1
CDR3 protein: ASSLGDRRVTDTQY

J gene: TRBJ1-2
V gene: TRBV7-8
CDR3 protein: ASTEAGTYGYT

J gene: TRBJ2-3
V gene: TRBV29-1
CDR3 protein: SVETSFRTDTQY

J gene: TRBJ2-1
V gene: TRBV7-6
CDR3 protein: ASSLVGLTNEQF

J gene: TRBJ2-1
V gene: TRBV7-2
CDR3 protein: ASSLGGTGGSEQF

J gene: TRBJ2-2
V gene: TRBV24-1
CDR3 protein: ATSDRRREQNTGELF

J gene: TRBJ1-5
V gene: TRBV12-3/TRBV12-4
CDR3 protein: ASSLGRGDQPQH

J gene: TRBJ2-7
V gene: TRBV27
CDR3 protein: ASSLSGTGAYEQY

J gene: TRBJ2-5
V gene: TRBV7-7
CDR3 protein: ASSLGKVHQETQY

J gene: TRBJ1-2
V gene: TRBV28
CDR3 protein: ASGVQDSFGYT

J gene: TRBJ2-2
V gene: TRBV14
CDR3 protein: ASSKAIGDSGELF

J gene: TRBJ2-5
V gene: TRBV7-2
CDR3 protein: ASSLGWEETQY

J gene: TRBJ2-7
V gene: TRBV20-1
CDR3 protein: SARRGRTAYEQY

J gene: TRBJ1-1
V gene: TRBV5-1
CDR3 protein: ASSREPTEAF

J gene: TRBJ1-2
V gene: TRBV19
CDR3 protein: ASTHGTTPYGYT

J gene: TRBJ1-2
V gene: TRBV4-1
CDR3 protein: ASSQVGGRNYGYT

J gene: TRBJ2-2
V gene: TRBV12-3/TRBV12-4
CDR3 protein: ASSSGTGNTGELF

J gene: TRBJ1-2
V gene: TRBV5-1
CDR3 protein: ASRGTGGSGYT

J gene: TRBJ2-3
V gene: TRBV7-8
CDR3 protein: ASSQAGGLANTQY

J gene: TRBJ2-1
V gene: TRBV10-3
CDR3 protein: AISGLAGGRNEQF

J gene: TRBJ2-3
V gene: TRBV7-2
CDR3 protein: ASSSIAGTSTDTQY

J gene: TRBJ1-2
V gene: TRBV2
CDR3 protein: ASRGQENYGYT

J gene: TRBJ2-2
V gene: TRBV7-2
CDR3 protein: ASSRDRKNTGELF

J gene: TRBJ1-1
V gene: TRBV7-9
CDR3 protein: ASSFGDPGAEAF

J gene: TRBJ1-4
V gene: TRBV6-5
CDR3 protein: ASSHKTGDYEKLF

J gene: TRBJ2-1
V gene: TRBV20-1
CDR3 protein: SARGHVAANEQF

J gene: TRBJ1-2
V gene: TRBV12-3/TRBV12-4
CDR3 protein: ASILGGSNYGYT

J gene: TRBJ2-7
V gene: TRBV6-5
CDR3 protein: ASSYGTKGQQY

J gene: TRBJ2-7
V gene: TRBV10-3
CDR3 protein: ATYSGSNYEQY

J gene: TRBJ1-1
V gene: TRBV5-4
CDR3 protein: ASSSGPGRGSEAF

J gene: TRBJ2-7
V gene: TRBV19
CDR3 protein: ATSPLAGEREQY

J gene: TRBJ2-6
V gene: TRBV12-3/TRBV12-4
CDR3 protein: ASSLDDPGANVLT

J gene: TRBJ2-5
V gene: TRBV5-1
CDR3 protein: ASSWGTNSGAVETQY

J gene: TRBJ2-5
V gene: TRBV6-1
CDR3 protein: ASSEELRTAWGSQY

J gene: TRBJ2-7
V gene: TRBV19
CDR3 protein: ASSSAAGYEQY

J gene: TRBJ1-5
V gene: TRBV7-2
CDR3 protein: ASSRDRGSPSQH

J gene: TRBJ1-3
V gene: TRBV15
CDR3 protein: ATSRGGEGNTIY